This T cell receptor (beta chain) originates from a study of blood T cell repertoires in COVID-19. CDR1 and CDR2 (germline): LNHDA, SQIVND (reference sequence). Trimming removed 4 bases at V and 0 bases at J, with 12 bases between. The CDR3 sequence is 15 residues long. Assay used: immunoSEQ multiplex PCR; TCRdb lists only in-frame clones, some missing. This sample has fewer than 250,000 clones, with about nine tenths found just once. This TCR was recovered from a man aged 25 to 40 with COVID-19, enrolled during active disease. The sequenced sample consisted of peripheral blood. The chain has TRBV19 and TRBJ1-1; tentative D call: TRBD1 (5 bases). DNA for the CDR3: TGTGCCAGTAGTAAACCCGGGACTTTGAACACTGAAGCTTTCTTT. Translating it yields CASSKPGTLNTEAFF.